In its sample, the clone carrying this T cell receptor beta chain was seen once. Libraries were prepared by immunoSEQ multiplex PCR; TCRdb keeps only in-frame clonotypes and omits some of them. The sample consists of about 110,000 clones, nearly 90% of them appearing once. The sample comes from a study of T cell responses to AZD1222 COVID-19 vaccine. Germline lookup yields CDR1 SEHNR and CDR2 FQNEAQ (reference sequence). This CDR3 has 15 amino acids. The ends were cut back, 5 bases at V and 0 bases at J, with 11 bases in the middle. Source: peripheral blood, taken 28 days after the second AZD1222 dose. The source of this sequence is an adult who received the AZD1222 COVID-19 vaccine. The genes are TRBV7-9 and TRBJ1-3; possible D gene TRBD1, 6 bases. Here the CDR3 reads CASSLRGTSGNTIYF. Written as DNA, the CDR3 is TGTGCCAGCAGCCTTAGGGGGACCTCTGGAAACACCATATATTTT. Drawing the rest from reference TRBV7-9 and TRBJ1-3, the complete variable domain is DTGVSQNPRHKITKRGQNVTFRCDPISEHNRLYWYRQTLGQGPEFLTYFQNEAQLEKSRLLSDRFSAERPKGSFSTLEIQRTEQGDSAMYLCASSLRGTSGNTIYFGEGSWLTVV.